This T cell receptor (beta chain) was sequenced during a study of T-cell reconstitution after alpha-beta-depleted transplantation in children. Trimming left V 0 bases short and J 7 bases short, with 14 bases between. This CDR3 spans 15 amino acids. Per the germline V gene, CDR1 is SGDLS and CDR2 is YYNGEE. This clonotype was detected a few times. Preparing the TCRbeta library involved the use of unique molecular identifiers. Each CDR3 protein is one row after TCRdb ran MiXCR on the PCR reads. The sample includes about 610,000 distinct CDR3 sequences, roughly a tenth of them seen just once. This sequence was found in a human donor who donated a stem cell graft to a child with acute myeloid leukemia. The material was PBMCs from the stem cell graft donor, obtained from the stem cell graft. The V and J genes are TRBV9 and TRBJ1-5; weak D call: TRBD1 (5 bases). Written as DNA, the CDR3 is TGTGCCAGCAGCGTAGTCGCAGGGATCGAGCAGCCCCAGCATTTT. Translated, it gives CASSVVAGIEQPQHF.